This T cell receptor (beta chain) is drawn from a study of blood T cell repertoires in COVID-19. Study-wide background: There were acute and convalescent COVID-19 samples, and they came from the United States, Italy and Spain. Sources were T cells, B-cell-depleted T cells, or PBMCs; the material itself was cDNA or gDNA.

This clone was counted a few times. Per the authors' pipeline: Reference gene primers were amplified, and this amplification served to estimate nucleated cell counts. Profiling relied on immunoSEQ multiplex PCR, and the TCRdb table lists in-frame clones only, not all of them. That table supplies the V and J calls and clone size; D and trimming were determined from the DNA. Of fewer than 300,000 clones listed, roughly 90% are singletons. V was shortened by 1 base and J by 8 bases, with 11 bases between the two germline ends. CDR1 and CDR2 (germline): MNHNS, SASEGT. The CDR3 is 14 amino acids. The chain uses TRBV6-1 and TRBJ1-4, with D perhaps matching TRBD1 (5 bases). Sequenced: peripheral blood. The TCR sequence derives from a man aged 18 to 35 with active or convalescent COVID-19. The CDR3 loop reads CASSEGGSREKLFF. DNA for the CDR3: TGTGCCAGCAGTGAAGGGGGCTCGAGGGAAAAACTGTTTTTT.